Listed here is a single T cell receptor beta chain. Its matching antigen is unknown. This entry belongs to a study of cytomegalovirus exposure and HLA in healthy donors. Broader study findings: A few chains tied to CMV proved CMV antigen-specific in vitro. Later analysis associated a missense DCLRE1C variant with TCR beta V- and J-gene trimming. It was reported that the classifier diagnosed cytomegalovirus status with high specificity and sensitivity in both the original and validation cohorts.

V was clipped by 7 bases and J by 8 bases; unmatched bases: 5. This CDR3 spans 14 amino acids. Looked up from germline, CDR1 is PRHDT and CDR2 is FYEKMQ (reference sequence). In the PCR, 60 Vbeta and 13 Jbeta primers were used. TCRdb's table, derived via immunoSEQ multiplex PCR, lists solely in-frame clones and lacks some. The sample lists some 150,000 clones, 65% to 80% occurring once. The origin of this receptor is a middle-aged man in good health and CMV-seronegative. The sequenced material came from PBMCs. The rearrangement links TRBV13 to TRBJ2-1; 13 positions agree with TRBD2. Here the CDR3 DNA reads TGTGCCAGCAAAATCGGGACTAGCGGGGATGAGCAGTTCTTC. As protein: CASKIGTSGDEQFF.